This entry lists 10 T cell receptor beta chains sequenced from one sample in a study of PD-L1 blockade in urothelial cancer. Sequenced by immunoSEQ multiplex PCR; TCRdb stores in-frame clones only, minus some. Among approximately 51,000 clones listed, 86% were seen once. The material was PBMCs, obtained around atezolizumab (anti-PD-L1) treatment. Receptors originate from a man aged 55-75 years with urothelial cancer.

This clone was picked up one time. The rearrangement links TRBV6-1 to TRBJ1-2, with unresolved D. V was trimmed by 6 bases and J by 0 bases, leaving 11 bases between them. The CDR3 consists of 14 residues. Germline CDR1 reads MNHNS; CDR2 reads SASEGT. CDR3 region: CASRGPLANYGYTF. The CDR3, as DNA: TGTGCCAGCAGGGGCCCGTTAGCTAACTATGGCTACACCTTC.

The chain recombines TRBV10-3 with TRBJ2-5; 7 bases match TRBD1. Trimming at V came to 6 bases and at J to 5 bases, leaving 9 bases not matched to a gene. Per the germline V gene, CDR1 is ENHRY and CDR2 is SYGVKD. The CDR3 has 14 amino acids. CDR3 in amino acids: CAISSPGGRETQYF. The CDR3 DNA follows: TGTGCCATCAGCTCGCCAGGGGGTAGGGAGACCCAGTACTTC.

The chain recombines TRBV10-3 with TRBJ2-2; 9 nucleotides align to TRBD2. The CDR3 totals 16 residues. V was pared by 6 bases and J by 6 bases, with 11 bases of the junction left unmatched. The germline CDR1 and CDR2 sequences are ENHRY and SYGVKD. CDR3 in DNA: TGTGCCATCAGCGGGGAGGGACTAGCCGCGGCCGGGGAGCTGTTTTTT. Protein: CAISGEGLAAAGELFF.

This CDR3 is CASSLDLQAEGYTF. In nucleotides, the CDR3 is TGTGCCAGCAGCTTAGATTTACAGGCTGAGGGCTACACCTTC. V usage is TRBV7-9 and J usage is TRBJ1-2; D is perhaps TRBD1 (5 bases). From germline, CDR1 is SEHNR and CDR2 FQNEAQ (reference sequence). V dropped 1 base and J dropped 8 bases, with 14 bases sitting between them. The CDR3 has 14 amino acids.

V gene TRBV6-5 combines with J gene TRBJ2-3; 7 nucleotides match TRBD2. J was trimmed by 6 bases and V by 6 bases; bases with no gene match: 9. Germline assignment: CDR1 MNHEY and CDR2 SVGAGI. The CDR3 is 14 amino acids. For the CDR3, the DNA is TGTGCCAGCAGACCCCGGGGGGAGCCGGATACGCAGTATTTT. This encodes CASRPRGEPDTQYF.

The chain employs TRBV14 and TRBJ2-1; 8 nucleotides align to TRBD1. Germline V gives CDR1 SGHDN, CDR2 FVKESK. V trimming: 1 base; J trimming: 6 bases; junction bases outside the gene matches: 5. CDR3 length equals 15 residues. CDR3 in amino acids: CASSQGGTGRNEQFF. CDR3 coding DNA: TGTGCCAGCAGCCAAGGAGGGACAGGCCGCAATGAGCAGTTCTTC. Full variable domain (remainder filled in from reference TRBV14 and TRBJ2-1): EAGVTQFPSHSVIEKGQTVTLRCDPISGHDNLYWYRRVMGKEIKFLLHFVKESKQDESGMPNNRFLAERTGGTYSTLKVQPAELEDSGVYFCASSQGGTGRNEQFFGPGTRLTVL.

The chain has TRBV19 and TRBJ2-3; D remains unclear. The CDR3 covers 18 residues. The germline V gene encodes CDR1 LNHDA and CDR2 SQIVND (reference sequence). Trimming pared 7 bases from V and 3 bases from J, leaving 26 bases between. The CDR3 reads CASTIRHSPSRFTDTQYF. The CDR3 bases are TGTGCCAGTACCATACGTCACAGCCCATCGCGATTTACAGATACGCAGTATTTT.

The rearrangement links TRBV25-1 to TRBJ2-3; the match to TRBD2 covers 7 bases. Per germline, CDR1 MGHDK and CDR2 SYGVNS. CDR3 size: 16 residues. V shed 8 bases, J shed 0 bases, and the junction held 11 bases outside the gene matches. The CDR3 reads CASSGRAGASTDTQYF. The CDR3 DNA reads as TGTGCCAGCTCTGGGAGGGCGGGAGCCAGCACAGATACGCAGTATTTT.

As for this clone: Sequence at one end of the junction differs from germline and may be a read error. The same CDR3 also results from other DNA sequences found in this sample. The CDR3 here is CASSPQEASSYEQYF. CDR3 nucleotide sequence: TGTGCCAGCTCACCCCAGGAAGCAAGCTCCTACGAACAGTACTTC. The chain carries TRBV18 and TRBJ2-7; D uncertain. The germline V gene has CDR1 KGHSH and CDR2 LQKENI. This CDR3 comprises 15 residues.

This clone has just one count. This chain uses TRBV4-3 with TRBJ2-7; D is possibly TRBD1 (6 bases). The CDR3 sequence is 15 residues long. Germline lookup yields CDR1 LGHNA and CDR2 YSLEER. Trimming removed 4 bases from V and 2 bases from J, with 15 bases in between. The chain's CDR3 is CASSRLMTGTYEQYF. The CDR3 DNA follows: TGCGCCAGCAGCCGACTCATGACAGGAACCTACGAGCAGTACTTC.